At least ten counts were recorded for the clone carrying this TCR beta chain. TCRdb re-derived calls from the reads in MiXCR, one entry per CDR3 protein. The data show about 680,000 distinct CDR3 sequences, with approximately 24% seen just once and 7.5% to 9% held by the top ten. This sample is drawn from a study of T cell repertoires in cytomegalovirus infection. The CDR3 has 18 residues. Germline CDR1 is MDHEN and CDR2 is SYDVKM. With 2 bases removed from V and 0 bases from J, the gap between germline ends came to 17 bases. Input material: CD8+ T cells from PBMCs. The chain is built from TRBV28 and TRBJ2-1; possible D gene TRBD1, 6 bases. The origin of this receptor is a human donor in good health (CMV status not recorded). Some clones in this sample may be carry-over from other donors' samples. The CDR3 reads CASSLGAFRGSSYNEQFF. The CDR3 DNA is TGTGCCAGCAGTTTAGGAGCCTTTAGGGGGAGCTCCTACAATGAGCAGTTCTTC.